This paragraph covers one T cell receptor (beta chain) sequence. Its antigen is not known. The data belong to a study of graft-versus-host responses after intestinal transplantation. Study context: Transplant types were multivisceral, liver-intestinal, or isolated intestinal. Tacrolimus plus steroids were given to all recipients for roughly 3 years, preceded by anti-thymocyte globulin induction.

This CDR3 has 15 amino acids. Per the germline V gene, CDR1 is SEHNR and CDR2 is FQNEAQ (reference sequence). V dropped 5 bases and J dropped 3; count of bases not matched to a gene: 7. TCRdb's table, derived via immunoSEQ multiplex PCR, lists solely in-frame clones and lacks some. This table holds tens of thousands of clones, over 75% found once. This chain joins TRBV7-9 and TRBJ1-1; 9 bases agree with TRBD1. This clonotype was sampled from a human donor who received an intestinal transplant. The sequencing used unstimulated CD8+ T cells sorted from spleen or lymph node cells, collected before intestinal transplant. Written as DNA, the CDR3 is TGTGCCAGCAGCAAAACGACAGGGGGGTACACTGAAGCTTTCTTT. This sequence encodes CASSKTTGGYTEAFF.